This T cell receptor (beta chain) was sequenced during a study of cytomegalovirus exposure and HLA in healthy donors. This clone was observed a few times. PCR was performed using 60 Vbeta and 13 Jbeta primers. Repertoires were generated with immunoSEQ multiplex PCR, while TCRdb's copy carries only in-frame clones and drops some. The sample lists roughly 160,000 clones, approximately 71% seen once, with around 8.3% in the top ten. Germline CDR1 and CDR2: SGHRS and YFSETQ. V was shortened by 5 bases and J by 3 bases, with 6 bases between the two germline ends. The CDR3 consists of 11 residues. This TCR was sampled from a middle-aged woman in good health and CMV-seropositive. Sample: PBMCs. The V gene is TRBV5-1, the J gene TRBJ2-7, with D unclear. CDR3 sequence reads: CASSSGYEQYF. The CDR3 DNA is TGCGCCAGCAGTTCCGGCTACGAGCAGTACTTC.